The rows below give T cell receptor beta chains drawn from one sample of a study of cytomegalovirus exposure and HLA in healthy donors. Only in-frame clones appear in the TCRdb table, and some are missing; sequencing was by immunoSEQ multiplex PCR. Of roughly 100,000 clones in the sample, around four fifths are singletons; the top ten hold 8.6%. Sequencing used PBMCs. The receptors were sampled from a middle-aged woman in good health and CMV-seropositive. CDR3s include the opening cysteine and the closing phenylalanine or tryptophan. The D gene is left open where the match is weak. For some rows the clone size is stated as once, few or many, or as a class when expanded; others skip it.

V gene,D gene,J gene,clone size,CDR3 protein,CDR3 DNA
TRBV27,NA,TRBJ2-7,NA,CASSLWTRQGEQYF,TGTGCCAGCAGTTTATGGACTCGGCAAGGCGAGCAGTACTTC
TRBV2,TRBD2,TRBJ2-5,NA,CASRPRLAGGRETQYF,TGTGCCAGCAGACCGAGACTAGCGGGAGGGAGGGAGACCCAGTACTTC
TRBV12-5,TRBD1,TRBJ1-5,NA,CASGLARTGGDQPQHF,TGTGCTAGTGGTTTGGCCCGGACAGGGGGCGATCAGCCCCAGCATTTT
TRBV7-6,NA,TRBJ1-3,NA,CASSRQGGASGNTIYF,TGTGCCAGCAGCCGTCAGGGAGGCGCTTCTGGAAACACCATATATTTT
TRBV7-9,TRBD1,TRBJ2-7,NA,CASSLTGQPNEQYF,TGTGCCAGCAGCTTAACGGGACAGCCTAACGAGCAGTACTTC
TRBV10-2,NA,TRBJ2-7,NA,CASSVRRGHSYEQYF,TGCGCCAGCAGTGTCCGAAGGGGCCATTCCTACGAGCAGTACTTC
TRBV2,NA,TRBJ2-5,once,CASSARGETQYF,TGTGCCAGCTCGGCCAGGGGAGAGACCCAGTACTTC
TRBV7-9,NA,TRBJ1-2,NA,CASSSRVMGYGYTF,TGTGCCAGCAGCTCCAGGGTTATGGGCTATGGCTACACCTTC
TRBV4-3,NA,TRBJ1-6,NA,CASSPMYATDSPLHF,TGCGCCAGCAGCCCTATGTATGCCACCGATTCACCCCTCCACTTT
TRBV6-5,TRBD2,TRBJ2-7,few,CASKRTSGSYEQYF,TGTGCCAGCAAACGGACTAGCGGGTCCTACGAGCAGTACTTC
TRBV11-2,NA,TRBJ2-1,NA,CASSLVPSPYNEQFF,TGTGCCAGCAGCTTAGTTCCGAGCCCCTACAATGAGCAGTTCTTC
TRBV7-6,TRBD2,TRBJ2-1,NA,CASSLGSGNEQFF,TGTGCCAGCAGCTTAGGTAGCGGGAATGAGCAGTTCTTC
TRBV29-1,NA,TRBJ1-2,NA,CSVGQASTTGYTF,TGCAGCGTTGGACAGGCCTCTACCACTGGCTACACCTTC
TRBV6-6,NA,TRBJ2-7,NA,CASTQRHGSSYEQYF,TGTGCCAGCACCCAGAGGCACGGGAGCTCCTACGAGCAGTACTTC
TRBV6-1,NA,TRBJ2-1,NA,CASSETGALYSEQFF,TGTGCCAGCAGTGAAACGGGAGCCCTTTATAGTGAGCAGTTCTTC
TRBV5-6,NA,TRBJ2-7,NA,CASSLRLKYF,TGTGCCAGCAGCTTGAGACTTAAATACTTC
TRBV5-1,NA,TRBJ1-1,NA,CASSPRGGRDTEAFF,TGCGCCAGCAGCCCCCGAGGTGGTCGGGACACTGAAGCTTTCTTT
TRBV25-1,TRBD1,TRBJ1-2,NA,CASSDRGPLGGYGYTF,TGTGCCAGCAGCGACAGGGGCCCCCTCGGGGGCTATGGCTACACCTTC
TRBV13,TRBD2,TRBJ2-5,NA,CASSLSGGETQYF,TGTGCCAGCAGCTTATCGGGGGGAGAGACCCAGTACTTC
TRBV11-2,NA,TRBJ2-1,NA,CASSLRHNEQFF,TGTGCCAGCAGCCTGAGGCACAATGAGCAGTTCTTC
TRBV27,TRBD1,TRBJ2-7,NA,CASRIRDRGSYEQYF,TGTGCCAGCCGAATCCGGGACAGGGGTTCGTACGAGCAGTACTTC
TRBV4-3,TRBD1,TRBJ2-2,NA,CASSQGDSGELFF,TGCGCCAGCAGCCAAGGGGACAGCGGGGAGCTGTTTTTT
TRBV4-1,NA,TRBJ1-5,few,CASSPVSSNQPQHF,TGCGCCAGCAGCCCAGTATCCAGCAATCAGCCCCAGCATTTT
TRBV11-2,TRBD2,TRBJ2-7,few,CASSLVGGGGGQHF,TGTGCCAGCAGCTTAGTCGGGGGGGGCGGGGGGCAACACTTC
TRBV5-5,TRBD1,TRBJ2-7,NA,CASRRTGGSYEQYF,TGTGCCAGCAGGCGGACAGGGGGTTCCTACGAGCAGTACTTC
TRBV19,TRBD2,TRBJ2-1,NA,CASSSTSGNEQFF,TGTGCCAGTAGTTCGACTAGCGGAAATGAGCAGTTCTTC
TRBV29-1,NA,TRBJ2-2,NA,CSVYRATGELFF,TGCAGCGTTTACAGGGCCACCGGGGAGCTGTTTTTT
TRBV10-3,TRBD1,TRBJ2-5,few,CAISETGGRETQYF,TGTGCCATCAGTGAGACAGGGGGCAGGGAGACCCAGTACTTC
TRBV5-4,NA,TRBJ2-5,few,CASSFSKQETQYF,TGTGCCAGCAGCTTCTCTAAGCAAGAGACCCAGTACTTC
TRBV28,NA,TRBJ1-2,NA,CAIDPGAANYGYTF,TGTGCCATCGATCCGGGAGCAGCTAACTATGGCTACACCTTC
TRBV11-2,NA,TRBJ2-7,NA,CASSPGWSSYEQYF,TGTGCCAGCAGCCCCGGATGGAGCTCCTACGAGCAGTACTTC
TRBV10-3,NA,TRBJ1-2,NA,CAISERGNGYTF,TGTGCCATCAGTGAGCGGGGGAATGGCTACACCTTC
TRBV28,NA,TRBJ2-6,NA,CASRTFRSGANVLTF,TGTGCCAGCAGGACTTTTCGCTCTGGGGCCAACGTCCTGACTTTC
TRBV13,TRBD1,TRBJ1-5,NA,CASSLGNRGEQPQHF,TGTGCCAGCAGCTTAGGCAACAGGGGCGAGCAGCCCCAGCATTTT
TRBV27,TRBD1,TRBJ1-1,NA,CASSLLGRGQHTEAFF,TGTGCCAGCAGTTTATTGGGCAGGGGGCAGCACACTGAAGCTTTCTTT
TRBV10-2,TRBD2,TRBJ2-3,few,CASSKTGTSGGRTDTQYF,TGCGCCAGCAGTAAAACCGGGACTAGCGGGGGGCGCACAGATACGCAGTATTTT
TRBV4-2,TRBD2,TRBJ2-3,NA,CASSQEERGAGDTQYF,TGTGCCAGCAGCCAAGAGGAGCGGGGGGCGGGAGATACGCAGTATTTT
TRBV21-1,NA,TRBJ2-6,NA,CASSLRRRTGAQLSGANVLTF,TGTGCCAGCAGCCTTAGGCGCCGGACAGGGGCCCAGCTCTCTGGGGCCAACGTCCTGACTTTC
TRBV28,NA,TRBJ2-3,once,CASRRWSNTDTQYF,TGTGCCAGCAGGCGGTGGTCGAACACAGATACGCAGTATTTT
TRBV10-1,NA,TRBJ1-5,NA,CASSGSNSQPQHF,TGCGCCAGCAGTGGTAGTAATTCCCAGCCCCAGCATTTT
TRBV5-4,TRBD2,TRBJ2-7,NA,CASSLDLAGVEQYF,TGTGCCAGCAGCTTGGATCTAGCGGGAGTCGAGCAGTACTTC
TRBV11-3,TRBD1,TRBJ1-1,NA,CASTHRGANTEAFF,TGTGCCAGCACCCACAGGGGGGCAAACACTGAAGCTTTCTTT
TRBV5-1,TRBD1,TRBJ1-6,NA,CASSLATGDNSPLHF,TGCGCCAGCAGCTTGGCTACAGGGGACAATTCACCCCTCCACTTT
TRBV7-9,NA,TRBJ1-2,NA,CASSLTQGGYGYTF,TGTGCCAGCAGCTTAACCCAGGGAGGCTATGGCTACACCTTC
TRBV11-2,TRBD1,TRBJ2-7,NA,CASSSPGDRGLPGSYEQYF,TGTGCCAGCAGCTCCCCCGGGGACAGGGGGCTACCAGGCTCCTACGAGCAGTACTTC
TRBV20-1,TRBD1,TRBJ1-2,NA,CSIGTGYGYTF,TGCAGTATAGGGACAGGGTATGGCTACACCTTC
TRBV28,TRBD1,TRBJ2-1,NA,CASSKTGDPCFF,TGTGCCAGCAGCAAAACAGGGGATCCATGCTTCTTC
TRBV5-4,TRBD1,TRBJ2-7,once,CASSRDSYEQYF,TGTGCCAGCAGCAGGGACAGCTACGAGCAGTACTTC
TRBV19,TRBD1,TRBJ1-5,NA,CASSSRQGASNQPQHF,TGTGCCAGTAGTTCAAGACAGGGGGCTAGCAATCAGCCCCAGCATTTT
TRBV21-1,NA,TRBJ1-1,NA,CASSKALEGRTEAFF,TGTGCCAGCAGCAAAGCGCTAGAGGGAAGAACTGAAGCTTTCTTT
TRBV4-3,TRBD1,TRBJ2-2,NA,CASSQHTGVTGELFF,TGCGCCAGCAGCCAGCACACAGGGGTAACCGGGGAGCTGTTTTTT
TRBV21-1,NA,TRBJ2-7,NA,CASSGTGVRGEQYF,TGTGCCAGCAGCGGTACCGGGGTCCGGGGCGAGCAGTACTTC
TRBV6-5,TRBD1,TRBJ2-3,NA,CASSYSPQGVSDTQYF,TGTGCCAGCAGTTACTCTCCCCAGGGGGTATCAGATACGCAGTATTTT
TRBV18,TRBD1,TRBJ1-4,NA,CASSPTDRVSEKLFF,TGTGCCAGCTCACCCACCGACAGGGTCAGCGAAAAACTGTTTTTT
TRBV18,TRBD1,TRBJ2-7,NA,CASSLGTASYEQYF,TGTGCCAGCTCACTTGGGACAGCGTCCTACGAGCAGTACTTC
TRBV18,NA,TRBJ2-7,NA,CASSMDTQREQYF,TGTGCCAGCTCGATGGACACTCAAAGGGAGCAGTACTTC
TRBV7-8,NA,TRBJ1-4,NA,CASSLLSATNEKLFF,TGTGCCAGCAGCCTATTGTCTGCAACTAATGAAAAACTGTTTTTT